The rows below give T cell receptor beta chains drawn from one sample of a study of T cell responses to AZD1222 COVID-19 vaccine. Libraries were prepared by immunoSEQ multiplex PCR; TCRdb keeps only in-frame clonotypes and omits some of them. The data hold about 160,000 clones, with roughly 90% observed a single time. Specimen: peripheral blood, collected 28 days after the second AZD1222 dose. These receptors originate from an adult who received the AZD1222 COVID-19 vaccine. Both conserved end residues are part of each CDR3. Each record gives: clone size, V gene, D gene, J gene, CDR3 DNA, CDR3 protein. A D gene is named only where the DNA matches it firmly. Some rows have no size entry. The others give once, few or many, or a class for an expanded clone.

>few|TRBV30|NA|TRBJ1-1
TGTGCCTGGAGTGTAAATCCGGCAGTCACTGAAGCTTTCTTT
CAWSVNPAVTEAFF
>NA|TRBV7-2|NA|TRBJ1-4
TGTGCCAGCAGCTTTGGAACAACTAATGAAAAACTGTTTTTT
CASSFGTTNEKLFF
>few|TRBV25-1|NA|TRBJ2-5
TGTGCCAGCAGTGAATGGGACTCCGTCGAAGGGACCCAGTACTTC
CASSEWDSVEGTQYF
>NA|TRBV6-4|NA|TRBJ1-2
TGTGCCAGCAAAGGACCCTATGGCTACACCTTC
CASKGPYGYTF
>once|TRBV4-2|NA|TRBJ1-4
TGTGCCAGCAGCCGGAGGGCGGAAATGGCCGGGGGCAGGGACGAAAAACTGTTTTTT
CASSRRAEMAGGRDEKLFF
>NA|TRBV6-1|TRBD1|TRBJ1-2
TGTGCCAGCAGTGAACCGGGACAGGCCGGCTACACCTTC
CASSEPGQAGYTF
>NA|TRBV18|TRBD2|TRBJ2-7
TGTGCCAGCTCACTCACTAGCGGGGGCTACGAGCAGTACTTC
CASSLTSGGYEQYF
>once|TRBV18|TRBD1|TRBJ1-1
TGTGCCAGCTCACAGACAGGGGACAACACTGAAGCTTTCTTT
CASSQTGDNTEAFF
>NA|TRBV19|TRBD1|TRBJ2-2
TGTGCCAGCCGGGACAGGGGCACCGGGGAGCTGTTTTTT
CASRDRGTGELFF
>NA|TRBV12-3/TRBV12-4|NA|TRBJ2-2
TGTGCCAGCAGTCAGGGGAGTCGGGAGCTGTTTTTT
CASSQGSRELFF
>NA|TRBV6-5|TRBD1|TRBJ1-2
TGTGCCAGCACCCAGGGGGGCGGACCCTATGGCTACACCTTC
CASTQGGGPYGYTF
>NA|TRBV27|NA|TRBJ2-7
TGTGCCAGCAGTTTATCTAACAGGAACGAGCAGTACTTC
CASSLSNRNEQYF
>NA|TRBV27|NA|TRBJ1-5
TGTGCCAGCAGTTTAGCAGGGAGCAATCAGCCCCAGCATTTT
CASSLAGSNQPQHF
>NA|TRBV18|NA|TRBJ1-5
TGTGCCAGCTCCCTTGGGCAGGGTAGCAATCAGCCCCAGCATTTT
CASSLGQGSNQPQHF
>NA|TRBV7-3|NA|TRBJ1-1
TGTGCCAGCAGCTTAGCCCCCTTAACGCGGGGCACTGAAGCTTTCTTT
CASSLAPLTRGTEAFF
>medium-sized|TRBV11-2|TRBD1|TRBJ1-5
TGTGCCAGCAGATCCGACAGGGGGGGGCCCCAGCATTTT
CASRSDRGGPQHF
>NA|TRBV5-4|NA|TRBJ1-1
TGTGCCAGCAGCTTGGAGTCGGGGACCATCGGAACTGAAGCTTTCTTT
CASSLESGTIGTEAFF
>NA|TRBV30|NA|TRBJ1-2
TGTGCCTGGAGTGTCCCGGGAGGCAACTATGGCTACACCTTC
CAWSVPGGNYGYTF
>once|TRBV14|NA|TRBJ2-7
TGTGCCAGCAGCCAAGCTCTCAATTCGGGCTACGAGCAGTACTTC
CASSQALNSGYEQYF
>NA|TRBV19|NA|TRBJ1-1
TGTGCCAGTAGTATAGATGAGCCGGGATACACTGAAGCTTTCTTT
CASSIDEPGYTEAFF
>NA|TRBV27|TRBD1|TRBJ1-2
TGTGCCAGCAGCCCGCAGGGGGTGAGCAACGGCTACACCTTC
CASSPQGVSNGYTF
>NA|TRBV7-2|TRBD2|TRBJ2-3
TGTGCCAGCAGCTCACTCCGGGACTACACAGATACGCAGTATTTT
CASSSLRDYTDTQYF
>few|TRBV5-1|NA|TRBJ1-1
TGCGCCAGCAGCTTGGGGAGGGGCGAGGACACTGAAGCTTTCTTT
CASSLGRGEDTEAFF
>few|TRBV5-8|NA|TRBJ1-1
TGTGCCAGCAGCTTGCCGGTTGTGGGCGGAACTGAAGCTTTCTTT
CASSLPVVGGTEAFF
>NA|TRBV11-2|NA|TRBJ2-1
TGTGCCAGCAGCTTAGGGGCCTACGAGCAATTCTTC
CASSLGAYEQFF
>NA|TRBV11-1|NA|TRBJ1-2
TGTGCCAGCAGCTTAGATTTCGGGTTAGGAGGAGATGGCTACACCTTC
CASSLDFGLGGDGYTF
>NA|TRBV2|NA|TRBJ2-7
TGTGCCAGCAGTGAAGCAACAGGACCCTACGAGCAGTACTTC
CASSEATGPYEQYF
>NA|TRBV6-5|NA|TRBJ1-4
TGTGCCAGCTTACTTGCGCCAGAACCTAATGAAAAACTGTTTTTT
CASLLAPEPNEKLFF
>NA|TRBV5-1|NA|TRBJ2-5
TGCGCCAGCAGCTTGGACAGGTCCCCAGAGACCCAGTACTTC
CASSLDRSPETQYF
>NA|TRBV7-9|TRBD1|TRBJ1-1
TGTGCCAGCAGCTTAGCGAGGGACAGATCCACTGAAGCTTTCTTT
CASSLARDRSTEAFF
>NA|TRBV27|NA|TRBJ2-1
TGTGCCAGCAGTCCCGAGCGACTTGTCCAAGACAATGAGCAGTTCTTC
CASSPERLVQDNEQFF
>NA|TRBV4-2|TRBD2|TRBJ2-1
TGTGCCAGCAGCCAAGATTTGGGAACTAGCGGGGGGGCCCGCGGTGAGCAGTTCTTC
CASSQDLGTSGGARGEQFF
>NA|TRBV7-2|TRBD1|TRBJ2-7
TGTGCCAGCAGCTGGACAGGCCCCCCCTACGAGCAGTACTTC
CASSWTGPPYEQYF
>NA|TRBV10-3|TRBD2|TRBJ2-1
TGTGCCATCAGTGAGTCGAGGACTAGCGGGGGTAACGAGCAGTTCTTC
CAISESRTSGGNEQFF
>NA|TRBV6-6|TRBD1|TRBJ1-5
TGTGCCAGCAGACGATCCGACAGGGGTCAATATAGCAATCAGCCCCAGCATTTT
CASRRSDRGQYSNQPQHF
>NA|TRBV7-2|NA|TRBJ1-2
TGTGCCAGCAGCACCGACAGTGACTATGGCTACACCTTC
CASSTDSDYGYTF
>NA|TRBV3-1/TRBV3-2|TRBD2|TRBJ2-7
TGTGCCAGCAGCCAAGATCGTGGCGGGGGGACCTACGAGCAGTACTTC
CASSQDRGGGTYEQYF
>NA|TRBV6-6|NA|TRBJ1-1
TGTGCCAGCAGTTTAGGCCCGAACACTGAAGCTTTCTTT
CASSLGPNTEAFF
>NA|TRBV25-1|NA|TRBJ2-1
TGTGCCAGCAGGGGGTTAGTTTCCTACAATGAGCAGTTCTTC
CASRGLVSYNEQFF
>NA|TRBV5-1|TRBD2|TRBJ2-2
TGCGCCAGCAGAATTCTAGCGGGGAACACCGGGGAGCTGTTTTTT
CASRILAGNTGELFF
>NA|TRBV5-5|NA|TRBJ1-5
TGTGCCAGCAGTCGTGGACCCGATCAGCCCCAGCATTTT
CASSRGPDQPQHF
>NA|TRBV5-1|TRBD1|TRBJ1-5
TGCGCCAGCAGCTTGGAAGAAGGGGGCAGACAGCCCCAGCATTTT
CASSLEEGGRQPQHF
>NA|TRBV5-1|TRBD1|TRBJ1-2
TGCGCCAGCCAGGGGGAGACCTATGGCTACACCTTC
CASQGETYGYTF
>NA|TRBV15|TRBD1|TRBJ1-2
TGTGCCACCAGCAGGGGGGGACAGGGCTTTGGCTACACCTTC
CATSRGGQGFGYTF
>NA|TRBV3-1/TRBV3-2|NA|TRBJ2-7
TGTGCCAGCAGCCAAGGGGCAGGGACCTCCTACGAGCAGTACTTC
CASSQGAGTSYEQYF
>NA|TRBV5-1|NA|TRBJ2-5
TGCGCCAGCAGTAGGTGGCTAATCGGGGAGACCCAGTACTTC
CASSRWLIGETQYF
>NA|TRBV7-2|NA|TRBJ1-5
TGTGCCAGCAGCTTCGGGCTGTTGGGGCAACAGCCCCAGCATTTT
CASSFGLLGQQPQHF
>NA|TRBV20-1|NA|TRBJ1-2
TGCAGTGCTAGTCAGAGGGGTCGAGTCTATGGCTACACCTTC
CSASQRGRVYGYTF
>NA|TRBV3-1/TRBV3-2|TRBD1|TRBJ2-1
TGTGCCAGCAGCCGTGGGACAGGGGGCAATGAGCAGTTCTTC
CASSRGTGGNEQFF